These 18 T cell receptor beta chains were sequenced from one sample in a study of blood T cell repertoires in COVID-19. Data came from immunoSEQ multiplex PCR; TCRdb stores just in-frame clones and leaves some out. The sample consists of 200,000 to 250,000 clones, approximately 86% of them appearing once. The sequencing input was peripheral blood. The receptors come from a woman in her fifties or sixties with COVID-19, enrolled during active disease.

In regard to this clone: The sample holds other DNA sequences that translate to the same CDR3. The chain has TRBV5-1 and TRBJ1-1; the D gene is possibly TRBD1 (5 bases). Germline loops: CDR1 SGHRS, CDR2 YFSETQ. The CDR3 consists of 15 residues. Trimming stripped 0 bases from V and 4 bases from J, with 13 bases between. This chain's CDR3 is CASSLGSTGGTEAFF. As DNA, the CDR3 is TGCGCCAGCAGCTTGGGTTCAACGGGGGGCACTGAAGCTTTCTTT.

The V gene is TRBV30, the J gene TRBJ1-6; possibly TRBD1 for D (5 bases). CDR3 length equals 15 residues. Germline V CDR1 and CDR2: GTSNPN, SVGIG (reference sequence). Deletions cut 1 base from V and 0 bases from J, with 7 bases between. CDR3 nucleotides: TGTGCCTGGAGTGAAGGGGTCTCCTATAATTCACCCCTCCACTTT. This translates into CAWSEGVSYNSPLHF.

The rearrangement joins TRBV28 to TRBJ1-5; D may be TRBD1 (6 bases). The CDR3 is 14 amino acids. Germline V CDR1 and CDR2: MDHEN, SYDVKM. V dropped 6 bases and J dropped 7 bases, with 16 bases sitting between them. The CDR3 here is CASSPGGGGQPQHF. The CDR3 DNA reads TGTGCCAGCAGCCCGGGGGGGGGCGGCCAGCCCCAGCATTTT.

The rearrangement links TRBV28 to TRBJ2-7, with 8 positions matching TRBD2. CDR3 length: 14 residues. From germline, CDR1 is MDHEN and CDR2 SYDVKM. V trimming: 6 bases; J trimming: 5 bases; junction bases outside the gene matches: 9. CDR3 nucleotide sequence: TGTGCCAGCAGCGGGGGGGTCGGGGGCCACGAGCAGTACGTC. Its protein product is CASSGGVGGHEQYV.

This clone came up many times. The chain recombines TRBV5-6 with TRBJ2-3, with a possible D match to TRBD2 (7 bases). Between the trimmed V and J ends, which lost 4 bases and 1 base, there was a span of 16 bases. Germline CDR1 reads SGHDT; CDR2 reads YYEEEE. The CDR3 has 16 amino acids. As DNA, the CDR3 is TGTGCCAGCAGCCGGAAGGGGGGGGCCCGCACAGATACGCAGTATTTT. Translated: CASSRKGGARTDTQYF.

The CDR3 DNA reads TGTGCCTGGAAAGAGGCCGGGACAGGGACTTTAGATACGCAGTATTTT. Its protein is CAWKEAGTGTLDTQYF. The chain couples TRBV30 to TRBJ2-3; TRBD1 matches at 9 bases. This CDR3 spans 16 amino acids. The germline CDR1 and CDR2 sequences are GTSNPN and SVGIG (reference sequence). V shed 4 bases, J shed 5 bases, and the junction held 13 bases outside the gene matches.

In its sample, this clone was seen a few times. The V and J genes are TRBV4-1 and TRBJ2-1; TRBD2 aligns across 9 bases. J lost 7 bases, V lost 4 bases, and 8 bases had no gene match. Looked up from germline, CDR1 is MGHRA and CDR2 is YSYEKL. The CDR3 is 15 residues long. The CDR3 region has the DNA TGCGCCAGCAGCCGGATAGGGACTAGCTTTAATGAGCAGTTCTTC. Translated, it gives CASSRIGTSFNEQFF.

The sample holds one count of this clone. The gene calls are TRBV6-5 and TRBJ1-5, with TRBD1 as a possible D gene (6 bases). Germline lookup yields CDR1 MNHEY and CDR2 SVGAGI. V gave up 6 bases and J gave up 7 bases, with 19 bases separating them. There are 15 residues in the CDR3. CDR3 loop: CASSPSPGRGQPQHF. The CDR3 nucleotides are TGTGCCAGCAGCCCCTCCCCAGGGAGGGGGCAGCCCCAGCATTTT.

This clone was seen a handful of times. This chain joins TRBV27 and TRBJ1-5, with D perhaps matching TRBD1 (5 bases). In germline, CDR1 is MNHEY, CDR2 SMNVEV (reference sequence). The length of the CDR3 is 15 residues. V was pared by 6 bases and J by 6 bases, with 18 bases between. CDR3 nucleotide sequence: TGTGCCAGCAGCGAAGGGGTGGAGGGGATTCAGCCCCAGCATTTT. Protein: CASSEGVEGIQPQHF.

The chain employs TRBV9 and TRBJ1-2; no definite D call. Germline V gene lookup returns CDR1 SGDLS and CDR2 YYNGEE. V dropped 0 bases and J dropped 5 bases, with 5 bases sitting between them. This CDR3 spans 12 amino acids. CDR3 sequence: CASSVGGYGYTF. In DNA, the CDR3 is TGTGCCAGCAGCGTAGGAGGATATGGCTACACCTTC.

The CDR3 DNA reads TGTGCCTGGAGTGTACGGTCCCGGAGGGCCTATGGCTACACCTTC. Its protein is CAWSVRSRRAYGYTF. The genes are TRBV30 and TRBJ1-2; D is unclear. Germline V gene lookup returns CDR1 GTSNPN and CDR2 SVGIG (reference sequence). This CDR3 comprises 15 residues. Trimming removed 0 bases from V and 4 bases from J, with 15 bases in between. Using reference TRBV30 and TRBJ1-2 for the parts outside the CDR3, the full variable domain is SQTIHQWPATLVQPVGSPLSLECTVEGTSNPNLYWYRQAAGRGLQLLFYSVGIGQISSEVPQNLSASRPQDRQFILSSKKLLLSDSGFYLCAWSVRSRRAYGYTFGSGTRLTVV.

The chain joins TRBV3-1 (or the pseudogene TRBV3-2) to TRBJ1-2; D is ambiguous. There are 13 residues in the CDR3. Trimming shortened V by 5 bases and J by 0 bases, and 7 bases separated the two germline ends. Per germline, CDR1 LGHDT and CDR2 YNNKEL (reference sequence). The CDR3 here is CASSTEANYGYTF. CDR3 nucleotides: TGTGCCAGCAGCACAGAAGCTAACTATGGCTACACCTTC.

The chain carries TRBV27 and TRBJ2-7; D uncertain. Trimming left V 5 bases short and J 1 base short, with 3 bases between. The germline CDR1 and CDR2 sequences are MNHEY and SMNVEV (reference sequence). CDR3 size: 11 residues. DNA of the CDR3: TGTGCCAGCAGTACTTCCTACGAGCAGTACGTC. Translating it yields CASSTSYEQYV.

In nucleotides, the CDR3 is TGTGCCAGCAGTTATTTAGCACTGAACACTGAAGCTTTCTTT. Its protein is CASSYLALNTEAFF. This chain links TRBV6-5 with TRBJ1-1; D remains ambiguous. V was cut by 3 bases and J by 0 bases, with 8 bases left in between. Germline V gene sequence: CDR1 MNHEY, CDR2 SVGAGI. The CDR3 totals 14 residues.

A few counts support this clone. This chain uses TRBV30 with TRBJ2-2, with 7 bases that match TRBD2. From germline, CDR1 is GTSNPN and CDR2 SVGIG (reference sequence). This CDR3 is built from 13 residues. J lost 5 bases, V lost 3 bases, and 3 bases had no gene match. CDR3 in DNA: TGTGCCTGGAGGGGACTATCTACCGGGGAGCTGTTTTTT. Its translation is CAWRGLSTGELFF.

This rearrangement joins TRBV19 to TRBJ2-1; 7 bases are shared with TRBD2. V shed 3 bases and J 7 bases; nucleotides not matched to a gene: 6. Germline V CDR1 and CDR2: LNHDA, SQIVND (reference sequence). This CDR3 region has 14 residues. The CDR3 is CASSMKAGINEQFF. The CDR3 nucleotides are TGTGCCAGTAGTATGAAAGCGGGGATTAATGAGCAGTTCTTC.

The V gene is TRBV24-1, the J gene TRBJ1-2, with D perhaps matching TRBD1 (6 bases). Deletions cut 4 bases from V and 14 bases from J, with 25 bases between. Germline CDR1 is KGHDR and CDR2 is SFDVKD. This CDR3 contains 15 residues. The CDR3 nucleotides read TGTGCCACCAGTGAGCTGTCGGCACAGGGTATGTGGGGGACCTTC. Its protein product is CATSELSAQGMWGTF.

This rearrangement joins TRBV6-1 to TRBJ2-7, with 8 bases identical to TRBD2. With V trimmed by 0 bases and J by 4 bases, 2 bases remained unmatched. Per germline, CDR1 MNHNS and CDR2 SASEGT. This CDR3 has 14 residues. DNA of the CDR3: TGTGCCAGCAGTGAAGCGAGACTAGCGTACGAGCAGTACTTC. Amino acids: CASSEARLAYEQYF.